Listed here are 3 T cell receptor beta chains from one sample, sequenced in a study of cytomegalovirus exposure and HLA in healthy donors. Primers included in the PCR were 60 Vbeta and 13 Jbeta primers. Method: immunoSEQ multiplex PCR; TCRdb's copy keeps in-frame clones and lacks some. The data contain 74,000 or so clones, over 65% of them singletons. Sample: PBMCs. These TCRs come from a man aged 45 to 65 in good health and CMV-seropositive.

The V gene is TRBV30, the J gene TRBJ2-3; the D gene is possibly TRBD2 (6 bases). From germline, CDR1 is GTSNPN and CDR2 SVGIG (reference sequence). V was trimmed by 3 bases and J by 1 base, leaving 17 bases between them. The CDR3 totals 16 residues. DNA of the CDR3: TGTGCCTGGAGCGCCGATATCCCGGGAGGCACAGATACGCAGTATTTT. This encodes CAWSADIPGGTDTQYF.

The chain is built from TRBV7-9 and TRBJ1-1, with 8 bases that match TRBD1. From germline, CDR1 is SEHNR and CDR2 FQNEAQ (reference sequence). The junction had 8 bases not matched to a gene; V was cut back by 5 bases and J by 6 bases. The length of the CDR3 is 14 residues. The CDR3, as DNA: TGTGCCAGCAGCCAACAGGGGGTCACGGCTGAAGCTTTCTTT. Protein sequence: CASSQQGVTAEAFF.

The chain joins TRBV5-1 to TRBJ2-7; D might be TRBD2 (6 bases). This CDR3 region has 14 residues. Germline V CDR1 and CDR2: SGHRS, YFSETQ. Trimming stripped 6 bases from V and 0 bases from J, with 13 bases between. The CDR3 nucleotides are TGCGCCAGCAACACCTGGGGGGACTCCTACGAGCAGTACTTC. The encoded protein is CASNTWGDSYEQYF.